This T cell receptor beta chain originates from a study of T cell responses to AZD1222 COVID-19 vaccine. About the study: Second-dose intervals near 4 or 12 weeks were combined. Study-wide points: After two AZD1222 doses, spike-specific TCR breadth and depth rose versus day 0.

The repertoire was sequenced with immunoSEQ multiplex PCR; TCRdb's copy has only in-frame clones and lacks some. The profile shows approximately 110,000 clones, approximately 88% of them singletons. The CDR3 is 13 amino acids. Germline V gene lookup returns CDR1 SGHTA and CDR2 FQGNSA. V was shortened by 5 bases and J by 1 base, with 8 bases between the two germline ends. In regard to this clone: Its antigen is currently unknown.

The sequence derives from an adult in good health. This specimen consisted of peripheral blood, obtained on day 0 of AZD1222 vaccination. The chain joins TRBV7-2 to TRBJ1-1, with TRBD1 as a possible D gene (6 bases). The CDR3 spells CASSIQGNTEAFF. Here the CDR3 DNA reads TGTGCCAGCAGCATACAGGGGAACACTGAAGCTTTCTTT.